The following is a T cell receptor beta chain sequence with its context. CDR3 length: 11 residues. In germline, CDR1 is SGHVS, CDR2 FNYEAQ. V lost 3 bases and J 11 bases, leaving 10 bases between the germline ends. This specimen comes from a study of CD4 and CD8 cells across lung adenocarcinoma regions. Donors had localized lung adenocarcinoma, a non-small cell lung cancer. Each CDR3 protein gets one entry after TCRdb re-called the PCR reads with MiXCR. The table shows some 25,000 distinct CDR3 sequences, with almost 50% occurring only once. This TCR was recovered from a male donor with lung adenocarcinoma. The CD4 and CD8 labels of this study may be unreliable. The gene calls are TRBV7-6 and TRBJ2-5; D is ambiguous. Sequenced material: CD8+ T cells from the center of a lung tumor. CDR3 loop: CASSLGNEQYF. The CDR3 DNA is TGTGCCAGCAGCTTGGGGAATGAGCAGTACTTC.